These 8 T cell receptor beta chains were sequenced from one sample in a study of blood T cell repertoires in COVID-19. Some clones are missing from TCRdb's copy, which holds only in-frame ones; the method was immunoSEQ multiplex PCR. Of around 100,000 clones detected, about 80% appear once; the ten largest clones hold over 7.5%. Sequencing was carried out using peripheral blood. The receptors were gathered from a woman between 40 and 55 years old with acute or convalescent COVID-19.

This clone came up a few times. This chain links TRBV3-1 (or the pseudogene TRBV3-2) with TRBJ2-7, with no clear D. The CDR3 is 13 residues long. V dropped 2 bases and J dropped 0 bases, with 5 bases sitting between them. Germline lookup yields CDR1 LGHDT and CDR2 YNNKEL (reference sequence). As DNA, the CDR3 is TGTGCCAGCAGCCAACTAGGCTCCTACGAGCAGTACTTC. It translates to CASSQLGSYEQYF.

CDR3 residues: CASSTLTGIGSNQPQHF. The CDR3 nucleotides read TGTGCCAGTAGTACCCTGACAGGGATAGGCAGCAATCAGCCCCAGCATTTT. This chain uses TRBV19 with TRBJ1-5; 7 bases are a match to TRBD1. V was pared by 4 bases and J by 1 base, with 10 bases of the junction left unmatched. CDR3 size: 17 residues. Per germline, CDR1 LNHDA and CDR2 SQIVND (reference sequence).

V usage is TRBV4-2 and J usage is TRBJ1-1, with D unclear. This CDR3 contains 15 residues. Germline-derived CDR1 and CDR2 are LGHNA and YNFKEQ. V lost 0 bases, J lost 1 base, and 9 bases lay in between. The CDR3 DNA sequence: TGTGCCAGCAGCCAAGAGGTTTCAGAGAACACTGAAGCTTTCTTT. It yields the protein CASSQEVSENTEAFF.

The chain couples TRBV19 to TRBJ2-3; 7 nucleotides align to TRBD2. This CDR3 is built from 16 residues. Germline CDR1 LNHDA, CDR2 SQIVND (reference sequence). The V and J ends lost 4 bases and 6 bases, in that order; junction bases with no gene match: 13. The CDR3 protein is CASSSHRVLGGDTQYF. As DNA, the CDR3 is TGTGCCAGTAGTAGCCACCGGGTCCTCGGGGGGGATACGCAGTATTTT.

The chain links TRBV5-1 to TRBJ1-1, with a weak D call TRBD1 (5 bases). Germline loops: CDR1 SGHRS, CDR2 YFSETQ. This CDR3 has 14 amino acids. Trimming shortened V by 0 bases and J by 3 bases, and 9 bases separated the two germline ends. DNA for the CDR3: TGCGCCAGCAGCTTGGGACAGATGGACACTGAAGCTTTCTTT. Amino acid sequence: CASSLGQMDTEAFF.

The rearrangement uses TRBV6-5 and TRBJ1-1, with D possibly matching TRBD1 (5 bases). Per the germline V gene, CDR1 is MNHEY and CDR2 is SVGAGI. The CDR3 has 12 amino acids. The CDR3 here is CASGVGGTEAFF. CDR3 in DNA: TGTGCTTCGGGGGTGGGAGGAACTGAAGCTTTCTTT.

This sequence joins TRBV6-1 and TRBJ1-5; TRBD1 agrees at 8 bases. The CDR3 contains 15 residues. Unmatched junction bases numbered 4, after V lost 3 bases and J lost 3 bases. Per the germline V gene, CDR1 is MNHNS and CDR2 is SASEGT. CDR3 bases: TGTGCCAGCAGTGATCCGGGACAGGTCAATCAGCCCCAGCATTTT. Translated: CASSDPGQVNQPQHF.

The chain recombines TRBV29-1 with TRBJ2-7, with no clear D. Germline CDR1 is SQVTM and CDR2 is ANQGSEA. This CDR3 is built from 12 residues. V lost 2 bases, J lost 0 bases, and 5 bases lay in between. DNA of the CDR3: TGCAGCGTTGAACTAAACTCCTACGAGCAGTACTTC. It codes for CSVELNSYEQYF.